Sequencing of this T cell receptor (beta chain) was carried out in a study of vaccination and CD4 T cells after COVID-19. Whole-study context: The study collected post-vaccine samples a median 72 days after dose two, with a range of 14 to 241.

Comment on this clonotype: Its target is unknown.

Described treatment: roughly nine-day PBMC culture with coronavirus spike peptide pools or control peptides (ViraFEST assay). V gave up 6 bases and J gave up 5 bases, with 4 bases separating them. This CDR3 has 10 residues. Germline V lookup: CDR1 MDHEN, CDR2 SYDVKM. Oncomine TCR Beta short-read sequencing was applied to DNA from cultured CD4+ T cells. A single record per CDR3 protein comes from TCRdb applying MiXCR to the PCR reads. The sample holds under 20,000 distinct CDR3 sequences, roughly two fifths seen once. Source: CD4+ T cells from blood, cultured in vitro, taken after SARS-CoV-2 vaccination. The J gene is TRBJ1-1, the V gene TRBV28; D is ambiguous. The receptor's source is a human donor who had recovered from COVID-19. The chain's CDR3 is CASRSTEAFF. The CDR3 nucleotides read TGTGCCAGCAGATCGACTGAAGCTTTCTTT.